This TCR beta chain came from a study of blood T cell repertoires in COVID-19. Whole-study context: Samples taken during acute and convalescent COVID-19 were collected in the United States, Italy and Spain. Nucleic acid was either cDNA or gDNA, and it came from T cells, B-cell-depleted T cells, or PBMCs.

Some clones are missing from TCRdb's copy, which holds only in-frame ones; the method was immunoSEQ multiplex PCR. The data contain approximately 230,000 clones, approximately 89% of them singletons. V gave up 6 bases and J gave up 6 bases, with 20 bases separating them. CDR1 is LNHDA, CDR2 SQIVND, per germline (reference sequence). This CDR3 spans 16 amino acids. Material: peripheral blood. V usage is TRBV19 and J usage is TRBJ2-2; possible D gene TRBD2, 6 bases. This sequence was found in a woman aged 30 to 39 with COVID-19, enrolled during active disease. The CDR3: CASRTSLRGFSGELFF. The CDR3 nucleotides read TGTGCCAGTAGAACGTCTCTCCGGGGGTTCTCCGGGGAGCTGTTTTTT.